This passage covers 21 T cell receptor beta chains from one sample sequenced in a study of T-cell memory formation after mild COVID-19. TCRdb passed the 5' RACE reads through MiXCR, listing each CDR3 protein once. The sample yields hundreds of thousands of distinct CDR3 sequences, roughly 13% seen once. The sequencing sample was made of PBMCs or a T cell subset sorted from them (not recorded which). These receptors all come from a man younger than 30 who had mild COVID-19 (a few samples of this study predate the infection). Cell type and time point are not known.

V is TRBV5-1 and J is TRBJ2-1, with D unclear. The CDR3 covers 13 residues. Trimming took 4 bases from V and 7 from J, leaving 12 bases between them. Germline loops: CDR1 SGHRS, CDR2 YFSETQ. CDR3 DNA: TGCGCCAGCAGCCCCCCGCCCCGGAATGAGCAGTTCTTC. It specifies CASSPPPRNEQFF.

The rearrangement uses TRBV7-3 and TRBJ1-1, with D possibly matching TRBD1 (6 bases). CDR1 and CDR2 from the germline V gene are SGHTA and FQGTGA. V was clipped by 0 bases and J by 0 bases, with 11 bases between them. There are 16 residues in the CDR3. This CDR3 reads CASSLTGGQLNTEAFF. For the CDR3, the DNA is TGTGCCAGCAGCTTAACGGGGGGACAACTGAACACTGAAGCTTTCTTT.

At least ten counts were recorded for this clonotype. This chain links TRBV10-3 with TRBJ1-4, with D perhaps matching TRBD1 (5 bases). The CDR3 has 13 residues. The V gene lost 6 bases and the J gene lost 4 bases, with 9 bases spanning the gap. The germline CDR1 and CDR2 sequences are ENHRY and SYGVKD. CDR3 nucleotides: TGTGCCATCAGAGGGACGGATAATGAAAAACTGTTTTTT. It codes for CAIRGTDNEKLFF.

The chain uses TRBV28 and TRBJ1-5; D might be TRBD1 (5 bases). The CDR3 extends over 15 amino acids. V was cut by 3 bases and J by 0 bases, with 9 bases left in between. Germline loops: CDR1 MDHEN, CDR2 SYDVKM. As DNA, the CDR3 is TGTGCCAGCAGTTTCCGACAGAATAGCAATCAGCCCCAGCATTTT. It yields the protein CASSFRQNSNQPQHF.

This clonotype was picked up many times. CDR3 loop: CASSQDRGLTYEQYF. The CDR3 DNA is TGTGCCAGCAGCCAAGATCGGGGTCTAACCTACGAGCAGTACTTC. This sequence joins TRBV4-2 and TRBJ2-7, with D possibly being TRBD2 (5 bases). Germline assignment: CDR1 LGHNA and CDR2 YNFKEQ. CDR3 length: 15 residues. The ends were cut back, 0 bases at V and 2 bases at J, with 11 bases in the middle.

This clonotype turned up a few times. CDR3 bases: TGCAGCGTTGGGCCCCTAGGAAGCGCTGAAGCTTTCTTT. As protein: CSVGPLGSAEAFF. The chain employs TRBV29-1 and TRBJ1-1, with D hard to call. This CDR3 is 13 amino acids long. Trimming left V 4 bases short and J 6 bases short, with 15 bases between. The germline gives CDR1 SQVTM, CDR2 ANQGSEA.

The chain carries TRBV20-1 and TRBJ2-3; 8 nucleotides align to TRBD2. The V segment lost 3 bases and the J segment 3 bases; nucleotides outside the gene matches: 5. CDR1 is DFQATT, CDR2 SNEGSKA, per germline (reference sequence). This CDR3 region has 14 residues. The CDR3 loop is CSASRGGGTDTQYF. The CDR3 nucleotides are TGCAGTGCTAGCCGGGGCGGGGGGACAGATACGCAGTATTTT.

CDR3 residues: CASIPRDSGRRYTEAFF. CDR3 nucleotides: TGCGCCAGCATACCCCGGGACAGCGGTCGGCGGTACACTGAAGCTTTCTTT. The J gene is TRBJ1-1, the V gene TRBV10-2, with 7 positions matching TRBD1. V lost 7 bases to trimming and J lost 3 bases; unmatched junction nucleotides: 17. CDR3 length equals 17 residues. The germline V gene encodes CDR1 WSHSY and CDR2 SAAADI.

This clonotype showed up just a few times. CDR3 sequence: CASSSLGLAGGETQYF. CDR3 DNA: TGCGCCAGCAGCTCCCTAGGACTAGCGGGGGGAGAGACCCAGTACTTC. The V call is TRBV5-1, the J call TRBJ2-5; the match to TRBD2 covers 14 bases. This CDR3 spans 16 amino acids. Trimming took 3 bases from V and 4 from J; bases not matched to a gene: 5. Germline assignment: CDR1 SGHRS and CDR2 YFSETQ.

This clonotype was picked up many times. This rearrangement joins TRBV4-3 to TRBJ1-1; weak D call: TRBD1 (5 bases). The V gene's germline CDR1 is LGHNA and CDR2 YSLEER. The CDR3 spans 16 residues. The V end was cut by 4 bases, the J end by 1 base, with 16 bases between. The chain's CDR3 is CASSPLEGKGNTEAFF. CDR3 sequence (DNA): TGCGCCAGCAGCCCACTCGAGGGGAAGGGGAACACTGAAGCTTTCTTT.

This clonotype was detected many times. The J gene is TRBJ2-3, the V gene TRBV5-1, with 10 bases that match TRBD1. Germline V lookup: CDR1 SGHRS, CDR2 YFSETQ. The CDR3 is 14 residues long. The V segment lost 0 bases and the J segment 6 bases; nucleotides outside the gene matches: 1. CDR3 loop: CASSLEDRGDTQYF. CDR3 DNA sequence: TGCGCCAGCAGCTTGGAGGACAGGGGGGATACGCAGTATTTT.

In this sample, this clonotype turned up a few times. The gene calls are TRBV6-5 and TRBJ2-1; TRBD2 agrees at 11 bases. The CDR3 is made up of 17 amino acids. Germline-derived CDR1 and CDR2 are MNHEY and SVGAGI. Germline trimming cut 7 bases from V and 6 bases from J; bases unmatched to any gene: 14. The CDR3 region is CASTLGVAGGQGNEQFF. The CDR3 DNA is TGTGCCAGCACCCTAGGGGTAGCGGGGGGGCAAGGCAATGAGCAGTTCTTC.

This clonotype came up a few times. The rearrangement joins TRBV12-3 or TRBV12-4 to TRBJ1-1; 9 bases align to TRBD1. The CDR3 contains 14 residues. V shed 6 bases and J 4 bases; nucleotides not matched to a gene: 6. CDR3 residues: CASRFRTGATEAFF. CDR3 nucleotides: TGTGCCAGCAGATTCCGGACAGGGGCCACTGAAGCTTTCTTT.

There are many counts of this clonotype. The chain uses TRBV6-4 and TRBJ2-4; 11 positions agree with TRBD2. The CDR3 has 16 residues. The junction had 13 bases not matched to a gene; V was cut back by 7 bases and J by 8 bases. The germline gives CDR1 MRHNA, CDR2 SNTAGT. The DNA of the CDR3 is TGTGCCAGCACCACTACTAGCGGGGGATGGGAGGACATTCAGTACTTC. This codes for CASTTTSGGWEDIQYF.

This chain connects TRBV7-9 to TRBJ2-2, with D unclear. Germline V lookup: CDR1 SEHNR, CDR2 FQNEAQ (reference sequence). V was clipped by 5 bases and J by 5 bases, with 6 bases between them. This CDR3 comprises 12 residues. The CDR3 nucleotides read TGTGCCAGCAGCCCCAAGACCGGGGAGCTGTTTTTT. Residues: CASSPKTGELFF. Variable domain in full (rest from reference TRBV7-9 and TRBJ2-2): DTGVSQNPRHKITKRGQNVTFRCDPISEHNRLYWYRQTLGQGPEFLTYFQNEAQLEKSRLLSDRFSAERPKGSFSTLEIQRTEQGDSAMYLCASSPKTGELFFGEGSRLTVL.

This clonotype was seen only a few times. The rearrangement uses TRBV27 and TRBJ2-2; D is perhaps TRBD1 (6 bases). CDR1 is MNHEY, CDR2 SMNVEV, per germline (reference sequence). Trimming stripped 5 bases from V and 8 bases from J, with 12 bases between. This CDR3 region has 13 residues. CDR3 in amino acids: CASSHRVLGELFF. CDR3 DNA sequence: TGTGCCAGCAGTCACAGGGTTCTAGGGGAGCTGTTTTTT.

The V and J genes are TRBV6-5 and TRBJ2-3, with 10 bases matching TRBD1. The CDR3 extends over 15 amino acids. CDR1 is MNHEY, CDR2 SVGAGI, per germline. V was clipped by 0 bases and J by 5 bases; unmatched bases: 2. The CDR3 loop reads CASSYSGTGVDTQYF. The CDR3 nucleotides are TGTGCCAGCAGTTACTCGGGGACAGGGGTAGATACGCAGTATTTT.

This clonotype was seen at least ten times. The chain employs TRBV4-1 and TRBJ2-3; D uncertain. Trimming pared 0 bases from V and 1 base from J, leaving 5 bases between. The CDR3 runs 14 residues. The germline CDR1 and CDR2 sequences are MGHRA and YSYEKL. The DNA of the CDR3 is TGCGCCAGCAGCCAAGATTCGGGCACAGATACGCAGTATTTT. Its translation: CASSQDSGTDTQYF.

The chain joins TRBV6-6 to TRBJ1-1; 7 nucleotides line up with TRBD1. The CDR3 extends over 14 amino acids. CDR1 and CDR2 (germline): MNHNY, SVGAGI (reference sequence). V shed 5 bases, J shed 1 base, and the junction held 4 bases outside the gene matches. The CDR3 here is CASSTDRENTEAFF. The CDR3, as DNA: TGTGCCAGCAGTACAGACAGGGAGAACACTGAAGCTTTCTTT.

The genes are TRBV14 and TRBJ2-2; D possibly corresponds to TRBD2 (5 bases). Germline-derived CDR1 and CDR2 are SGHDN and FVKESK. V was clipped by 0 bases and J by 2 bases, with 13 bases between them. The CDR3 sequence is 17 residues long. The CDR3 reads CASSQDRLAPNTGELFF. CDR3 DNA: TGTGCCAGCAGCCAAGATCGCCTAGCCCCAAACACCGGGGAGCTGTTTTTT.

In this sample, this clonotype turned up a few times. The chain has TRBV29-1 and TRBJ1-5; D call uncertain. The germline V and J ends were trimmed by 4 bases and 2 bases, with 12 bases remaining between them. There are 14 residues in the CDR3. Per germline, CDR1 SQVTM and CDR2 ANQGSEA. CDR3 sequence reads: CSVGEGAGNQPQHF. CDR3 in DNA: TGCAGCGTTGGGGAGGGTGCTGGCAATCAGCCCCAGCATTTT.